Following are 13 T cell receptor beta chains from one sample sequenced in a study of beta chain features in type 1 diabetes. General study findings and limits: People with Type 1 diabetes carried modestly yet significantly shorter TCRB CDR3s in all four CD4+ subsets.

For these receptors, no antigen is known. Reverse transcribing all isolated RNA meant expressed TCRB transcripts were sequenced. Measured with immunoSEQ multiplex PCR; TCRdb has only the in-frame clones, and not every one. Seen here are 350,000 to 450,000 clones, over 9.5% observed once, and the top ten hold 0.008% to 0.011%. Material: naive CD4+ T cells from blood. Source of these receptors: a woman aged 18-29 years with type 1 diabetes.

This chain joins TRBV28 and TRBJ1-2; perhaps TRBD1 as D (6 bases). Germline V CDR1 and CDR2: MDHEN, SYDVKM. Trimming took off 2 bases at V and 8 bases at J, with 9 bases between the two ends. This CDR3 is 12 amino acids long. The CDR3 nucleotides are TGTGCCAGCAGTTTACCAGGGGTGGGCTACACCTTC. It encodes CASSLPGVGYTF.

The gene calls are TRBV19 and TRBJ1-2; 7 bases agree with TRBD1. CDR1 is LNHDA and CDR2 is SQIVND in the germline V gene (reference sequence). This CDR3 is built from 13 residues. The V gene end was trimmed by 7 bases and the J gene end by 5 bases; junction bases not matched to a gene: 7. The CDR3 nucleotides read TGTGCCAGTACTCAACAGGGGAGGTATGGCTACACCTTC. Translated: CASTQQGRYGYTF.

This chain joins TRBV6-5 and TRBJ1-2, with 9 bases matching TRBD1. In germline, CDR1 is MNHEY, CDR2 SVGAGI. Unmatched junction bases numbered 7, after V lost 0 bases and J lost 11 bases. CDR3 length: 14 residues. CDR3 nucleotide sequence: TGTGCCAGCAGTTACTCTGGGACAGGGTTGTGGTACACCTTC. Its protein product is CASSYSGTGLWYTF.

The CDR3 sequence is CASSFTEGSPGFF. Written as DNA, the CDR3 is TGTGCCAGCAGCTTTACAGAGGGCTCCCCTGGGTTCTTC. The genes are TRBV7-9 and TRBJ2-1; a weak D match, TRBD2 (5 bases). Trimming pared 3 bases from V and 15 bases from J, leaving 18 bases between. This CDR3 is 13 amino acids long. CDR1 is SEHNR and CDR2 is FQNEAQ in the germline V gene (reference sequence).

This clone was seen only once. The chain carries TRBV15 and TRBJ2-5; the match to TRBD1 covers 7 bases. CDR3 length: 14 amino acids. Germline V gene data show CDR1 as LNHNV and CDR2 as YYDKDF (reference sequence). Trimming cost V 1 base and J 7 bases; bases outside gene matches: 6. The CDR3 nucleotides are TGTGCCACCAGCAGAGGAGGACAGGTTGCGACCCAGTACTTC. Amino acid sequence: CATSRGGQVATQYF.

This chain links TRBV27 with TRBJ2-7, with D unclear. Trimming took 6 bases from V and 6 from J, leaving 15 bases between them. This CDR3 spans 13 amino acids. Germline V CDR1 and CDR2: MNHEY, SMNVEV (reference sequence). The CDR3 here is CASSPFFGSEQYF. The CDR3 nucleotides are TGTGCCAGCAGCCCGTTTTTCGGTTCCGAGCAGTACTTC.

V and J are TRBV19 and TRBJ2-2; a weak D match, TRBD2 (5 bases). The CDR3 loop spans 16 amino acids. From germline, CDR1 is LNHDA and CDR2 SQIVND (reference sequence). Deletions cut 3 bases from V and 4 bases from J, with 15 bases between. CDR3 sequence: CASSMMFGVGTGELFF. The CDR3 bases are TGTGCCAGTAGTATGATGTTCGGGGTCGGCACCGGGGAGCTGTTTTTT.

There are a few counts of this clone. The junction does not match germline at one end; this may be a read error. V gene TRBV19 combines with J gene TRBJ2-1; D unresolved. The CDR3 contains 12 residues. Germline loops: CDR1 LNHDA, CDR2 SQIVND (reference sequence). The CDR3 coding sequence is TGTGCCAGCAGTATAGGAGCCAGGGAGCAGTTCTTC. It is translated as CASSIGAREQFF.

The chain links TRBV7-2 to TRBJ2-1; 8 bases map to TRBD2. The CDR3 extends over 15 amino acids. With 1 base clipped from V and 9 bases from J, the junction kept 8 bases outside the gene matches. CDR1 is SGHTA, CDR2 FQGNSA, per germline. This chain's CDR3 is CASSLVRGRFGEQFF. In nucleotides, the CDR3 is TGTGCCAGCAGCTTAGTTCGCGGGAGGTTCGGTGAGCAGTTCTTC.

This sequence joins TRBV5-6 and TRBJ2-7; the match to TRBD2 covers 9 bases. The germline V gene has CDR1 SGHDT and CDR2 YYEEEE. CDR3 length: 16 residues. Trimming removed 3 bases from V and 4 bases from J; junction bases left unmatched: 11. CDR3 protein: CASSSTGGRARYEQYF. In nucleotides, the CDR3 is TGTGCCAGCAGCTCGACAGGCGGGAGGGCCCGGTACGAGCAGTACTTC.

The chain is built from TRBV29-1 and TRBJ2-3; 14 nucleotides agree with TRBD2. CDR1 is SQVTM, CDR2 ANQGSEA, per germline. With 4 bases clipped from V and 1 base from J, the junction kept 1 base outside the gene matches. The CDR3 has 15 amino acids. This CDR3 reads CSVGGLAGGTDTQYF. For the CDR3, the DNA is TGCAGCGTTGGGGGACTAGCGGGGGGCACAGATACGCAGTATTTT.

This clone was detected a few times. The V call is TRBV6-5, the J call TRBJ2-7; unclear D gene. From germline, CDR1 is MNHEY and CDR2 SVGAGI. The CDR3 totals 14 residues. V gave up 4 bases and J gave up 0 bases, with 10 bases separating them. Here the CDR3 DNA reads TGTGCCAGCAGTTCTGCGCCGATCTCCTACGAGCAGTACTTC. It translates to CASSSAPISYEQYF.

CDR3 DNA: TGTGCCAGCAGACAGCGGGGATCTCGGGATACGCAGTATTTT. This encodes CASRQRGSRDTQYF. The chain employs TRBV6-5 and TRBJ2-3; TRBD2 matches 7 bases. With 6 bases clipped from V and 6 bases from J, the junction kept 9 bases outside the gene matches. This CDR3 has 14 residues. Germline V gene data show CDR1 as MNHEY and CDR2 as SVGAGI.